The 2 T cell receptor beta chains reported below all come from one sample, sequenced in a study of cytomegalovirus exposure and HLA in healthy donors. Primers: 60 Vbeta forward and 13 Jbeta reverse. TCRdb keeps only in-frame clones here, not all; method: immunoSEQ multiplex PCR. Its clone listing holds 150,000 to 250,000 clones. Material: PBMCs. Every receptor here comes from a boy younger than 18 in good health and CMV-seronegative.

The rearrangement links TRBV28 to TRBJ2-7; TRBD1 matches 8 bases. Trimming took 6 bases from V and 2 from J; bases not matched to a gene: 6. The germline CDR1 and CDR2 sequences are MDHEN and SYDVKM. This CDR3 spans 14 amino acids. The CDR3 bases are TGTGCCAGCAGATTCCGGGACAGGCCCTACGAGCAGTACTTC. Its translation: CASRFRDRPYEQYF. The variable domain in full, completed from reference TRBV28 and TRBJ2-7, reads DVKVTQSSRYLVKRTGEKVFLECVQDMDHENMFWYRQDPGLGLRLIYFSYDVKMKEKGDIPEGYSVSREKKERFSLILESASTNQTSMYLCASRFRDRPYEQYFGPGTRLTVT.

The chain couples TRBV28 to TRBJ2-7, with TRBD2 identical over 13 bases. The CDR3 contains 15 residues. Germline CDR1 MDHEN, CDR2 SYDVKM. The junction had 5 bases not matched to a gene; V was cut back by 6 bases and J by 3 bases. CDR3 in DNA: TGTGCCAGCAGAGGAGGGACTAGCGGGGTCTACGAGCAGTACTTC. Protein sequence: CASRGGTSGVYEQYF.